A single sample is the source of the 8 T cell receptor beta chains below, sequenced in a study of blood T cell repertoires in COVID-19. Sequencing used immunoSEQ multiplex PCR; TCRdb keeps in-frame clones, though not all of them. The sample has approximately 190,000 clones; around 82% are singletons. Sequencing was performed on PBMCs or T cells enriched from blood (not recorded which). The receptors come from a woman aged 55-69 years with acute COVID-19.

This clone has only a few counts. The rearrangement joins TRBV7-2 to TRBJ2-7; 11 bases fit TRBD2. The V segment lost 5 bases and the J segment 0 bases; nucleotides outside the gene matches: 6. The CDR3 contains 16 residues. In germline, CDR1 is SGHTA, CDR2 FQGNSA. CDR3 nucleotide sequence: TGTGCCAGCAGCGCATCCGGGACTAGCGGCTCCTACGAGCAGTACTTC. The encoded protein is CASSASGTSGSYEQYF.

The V gene is TRBV6-2 or TRBV6-3, the J gene TRBJ2-7, with 14 positions matching TRBD2. V lost 2 bases to trimming and J lost 4 bases; unmatched junction nucleotides: 16. CDR3 length: 20 residues. Germline V lookup: CDR1 MNHEY, CDR2 SVGEGT. DNA for the CDR3: TGTGCCAGCAGTTACCACAGACTAGCGGGGGGGCCATTGTCTGATTACGAGCAGTACGTC. It translates to CASSYHRLAGGPLSDYEQYV.

The chain uses TRBV4-3 and TRBJ2-1; TRBD2 aligns across 11 bases. Per germline, CDR1 LGHNA and CDR2 YSLEER. This CDR3 contains 15 residues. The V gene end was trimmed by 5 bases and the J gene end by 5 bases; junction bases not matched to a gene: 5. The CDR3 coding sequence is TGCGCCAGCAGCTTCACGACTAGCGGGAACAATGAGCAGTTCTTC. Protein product: CASSFTTSGNNEQFF.

The chain employs TRBV19 and TRBJ2-1; 13 bases fit TRBD2. This CDR3 has 18 residues. With V trimmed by 5 bases and J by 0 bases, 7 bases remained unmatched. Germline V gene lookup returns CDR1 LNHDA and CDR2 SQIVND (reference sequence). CDR3 sequence: CASSSGTSGVFSYNEQFF. CDR3 DNA sequence: TGTGCCAGTAGTTCCGGGACTAGCGGGGTCTTCTCCTACAATGAGCAGTTCTTC.

J is TRBJ2-4 and V is TRBV7-2, with 14 bases identical to TRBD2. From germline, CDR1 is SGHTA and CDR2 FQGNSA. This CDR3 region has 17 residues. V gave up 1 base and J gave up 2 bases; unmatched junction bases: 1. The CDR3 region is CASSLGLAGGPKNIQYF. The CDR3 bases are TGTGCCAGCAGCTTAGGACTAGCGGGAGGGCCCAAAAACATTCAGTACTTC.

V and J are TRBV28 and TRBJ1-2, with D tentatively TRBD1 (6 bases). Germline CDR1 is MDHEN and CDR2 is SYDVKM. Trimming stripped 10 bases from V and 4 bases from J, with 22 bases between. CDR3 length: 15 amino acids. CDR3 amino acids: CAIHPLGGHSYGYTF. CDR3 nucleotides: TGTGCCATCCATCCCTTAGGGGGACACAGCTATGGCTACACCTTC.

The CDR3 coding sequence is TGTGCCAGCAGTTACTCGGGAGACAGGGGTGAAGCTTTCTTT. This translates into CASSYSGDRGEAFF. This chain joins TRBV6-2 or TRBV6-3 and TRBJ1-1, with 8 bases fitting TRBD1. This CDR3 comprises 14 residues. Looked up from germline, CDR1 is MNHEY and CDR2 is SVGEGT. With V trimmed by 0 bases and J by 7 bases, 4 bases remained unmatched.

J is TRBJ1-1 and V is TRBV3-1 (or the pseudogene TRBV3-2); D remains unclear. Germline-derived CDR1 and CDR2 are LGHDT and YNNKEL (reference sequence). The germline V and J ends were trimmed by 7 bases and 7 bases, with 4 bases remaining between them. The CDR3 contains 9 residues. The CDR3 coding sequence is TGTGCCAGCACCCTTGAAGCTTTCTTT. Its protein product is CASTLEAFF.